This TCR beta chain was profiled in a study of vaccination and CD4 T cells after COVID-19. About the research overall: Each enrolled participant received a two-dose regimen of either BNT162b2 or mRNA-1273 vaccine. Overlapping SARS-CoV-2, HCoV-NL63, HCoV-OC43 and HCoV-229E spike peptides stimulated the cells.

An Oncomine TCR Beta short-read assay was used to sequence the DNA from cultured CD4+ T cells. TCRdb used MiXCR to reprocess the PCR reads, holding one entry per CDR3 protein. The sample yields 15,000 to 20,000 distinct CDR3 sequences, roughly two fifths seen once. On this clonotype: Its matching antigen is unknown.

From germline, CDR1 is SGHTA and CDR2 FQGTGA. The V gene lost 3 bases and the J gene lost 6 bases, with 12 bases spanning the gap. This CDR3 contains 13 residues. Indicated treatment: roughly 10-day PBMC culture with coronavirus spike peptide pools or control peptides (ViraFEST assay). Study conclusions and caveats: A nonsignificant median increase from roughly 21 to 40 SARS-CoV-2-reactive clonotypes was observed.

The sample consisted of CD4+ T cells from blood, cultured in vitro, taken after SARS-CoV-2 vaccination. The chain uses TRBV7-3 and TRBJ2-7; D could derive from TRBD1 or TRBD2 (7 bases each). The sequence derives from a human donor who had recovered from COVID-19. The CDR3 is CASSFRGGLEQYF. Here the CDR3 DNA reads TGTGCCAGCAGCTTCAGGGGGGGCCTCGAGCAGTACTTC.